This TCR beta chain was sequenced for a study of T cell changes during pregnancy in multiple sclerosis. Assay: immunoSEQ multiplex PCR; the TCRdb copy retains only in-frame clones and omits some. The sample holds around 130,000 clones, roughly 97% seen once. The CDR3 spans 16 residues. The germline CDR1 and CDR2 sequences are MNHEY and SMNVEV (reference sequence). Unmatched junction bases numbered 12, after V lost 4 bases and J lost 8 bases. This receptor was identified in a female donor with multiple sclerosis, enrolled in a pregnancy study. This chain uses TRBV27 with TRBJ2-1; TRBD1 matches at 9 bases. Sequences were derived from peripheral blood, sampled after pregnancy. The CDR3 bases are TGTGCCAGCAGTTCACTACAGGGGGCGCTCACCTATGAGCAGTTCTTC. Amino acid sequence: CASSSLQGALTYEQFF.